This T cell receptor beta chain was documented in a study of OX40 agonist ivuxolimab in advanced cancers. In the study overall: Three patients got partial responses; one had hepatocellular carcinoma and two had cutaneous melanoma.

This CDR3 is built from 15 residues. Germline-derived CDR1 and CDR2 are SGHTA and FQGTGA. The V end lost 2 bases, the J end lost 1 base, and 10 bases lay between the germline ends. Only in-frame clones appear in the TCRdb table, and some are missing; sequencing was by immunoSEQ multiplex PCR. This sample has approximately 77,000 clones, with 85% found just once. The rearrangement links TRBV7-3 to TRBJ2-3; TRBD2 might be the D (6 bases). The clonotype was recovered from an adult with an advanced solid tumor such as melanoma, head and neck, liver or kidney cancer. The sample consisted of CD4+ or CD8+ T cells sorted from blood, taken in a trial of the OX40 agonist ivuxolimab. As DNA, the CDR3 is TGTGCCAGCAGCTTAGGAGGGGCGGGCACAGATACGCAGTATTTT. Its protein product is CASSLGGAGTDTQYF. The full variable domain, in which reference TRBV7-3 and TRBJ2-3 provide the parts outside the CDR3, is GAGVSQTPSNKVTEKGKYVELRCDPISGHTALYWYRQSLGQGPEFLIYFQGTGAADDSGLPNDRFFAVRPEGSVSTLKIQRTERGDSAVYLCASSLGGAGTDTQYFGPGTRLTVL.